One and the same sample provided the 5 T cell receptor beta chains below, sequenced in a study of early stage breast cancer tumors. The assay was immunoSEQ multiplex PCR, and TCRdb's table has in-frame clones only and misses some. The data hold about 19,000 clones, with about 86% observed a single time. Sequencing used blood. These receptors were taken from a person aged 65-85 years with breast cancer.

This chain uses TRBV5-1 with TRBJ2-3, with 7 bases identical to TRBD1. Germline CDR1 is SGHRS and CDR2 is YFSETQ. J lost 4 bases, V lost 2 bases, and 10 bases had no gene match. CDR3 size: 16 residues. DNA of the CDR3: TGCGCCAGCAGCTTAGTTCTTGCAGGGGGTGCAGATACGCAGTATTTT. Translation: CASSLVLAGGADTQYF.

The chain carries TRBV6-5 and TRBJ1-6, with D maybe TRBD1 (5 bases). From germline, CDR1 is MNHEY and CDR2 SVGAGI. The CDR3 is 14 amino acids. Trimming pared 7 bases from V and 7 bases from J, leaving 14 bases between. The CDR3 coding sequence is TGTGCCAGCACCGCGGGGCAGGGAAATTCACCCCTCCACTTT. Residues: CASTAGQGNSPLHF.

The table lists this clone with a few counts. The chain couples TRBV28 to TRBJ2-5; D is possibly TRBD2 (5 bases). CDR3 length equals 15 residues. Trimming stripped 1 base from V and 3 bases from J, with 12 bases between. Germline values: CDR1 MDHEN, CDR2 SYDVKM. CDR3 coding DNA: TGTGCCAGCAGTTTATCGCGACGGGATAAAGAGACCCAGTACTTC. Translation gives CASSLSRRDKETQYF.

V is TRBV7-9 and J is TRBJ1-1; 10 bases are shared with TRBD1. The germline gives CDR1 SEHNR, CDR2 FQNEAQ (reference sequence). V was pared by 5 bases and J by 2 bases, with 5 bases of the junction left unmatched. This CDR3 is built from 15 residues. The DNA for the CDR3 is TGTGCCAGCAGCAGCGGGACAGGGGTAAACACTGAAGCTTTCTTT. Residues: CASSSGTGVNTEAFF.

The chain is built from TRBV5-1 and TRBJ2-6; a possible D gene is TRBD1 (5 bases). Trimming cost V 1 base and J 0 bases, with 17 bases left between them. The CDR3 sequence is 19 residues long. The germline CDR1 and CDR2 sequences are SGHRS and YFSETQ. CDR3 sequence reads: CASSLYPQDTHSGANVLTF. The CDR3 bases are TGCGCCAGCAGCTTGTATCCCCAGGACACGCACTCTGGGGCCAACGTCCTGACTTTC.